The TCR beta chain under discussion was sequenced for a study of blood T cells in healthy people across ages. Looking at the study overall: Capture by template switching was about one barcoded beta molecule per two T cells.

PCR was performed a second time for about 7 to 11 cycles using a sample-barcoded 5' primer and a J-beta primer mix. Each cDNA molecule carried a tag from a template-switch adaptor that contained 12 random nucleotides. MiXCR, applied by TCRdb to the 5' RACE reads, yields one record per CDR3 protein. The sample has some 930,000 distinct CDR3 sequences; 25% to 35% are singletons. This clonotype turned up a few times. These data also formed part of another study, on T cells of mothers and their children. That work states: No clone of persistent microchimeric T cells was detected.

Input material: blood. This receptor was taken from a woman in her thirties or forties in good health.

CDR3 sequence: CASRSYGYGYTF. The CDR3, as DNA: TGTGCCAGCAGGAGTTACGGCTATGGCTACACCTTC. V usage is TRBV12-3 or TRBV12-4 and J usage is TRBJ1-2; D unclear. Trimming shortened V by 6 bases and J by 4 bases, and 9 bases separated the two germline ends. The length of the CDR3 is 12 residues.